This T cell receptor beta chain was retrieved from a study of CD8+CD57+ T cells in acquired aplastic anemia (dated by TCRdb to the late 2010s). For context, the study as a whole: A mean of around 3 ug of DNA, ranging from roughly 0.19 to 27.4 ug, was extracted from sorted CD4+ and CD8+ cells. For healthy donor samples, the average read count was about 10.8 million for CD4+ cells and around 12 million for CD8+ cells.

Study-wide conclusions, independent of this receptor: Around 28 CD8+ CDR3 sequences were found to be shared between patients and controls, but these sequences appeared to be highly expressed in patients and within the immunodominant clones of the patients. No significant difference in CD8+ Simpson's diversity was found between patients and healthy controls (P=0.060).

Profiling of TCR beta VDJ combinations and CDR3 sequences used genomic DNA as the template. An Illumina HiSeq 2000 was the platform used for TCR repertoire sequencing. On the authors' methods: TRBV/TRBJ rearrangement plots, CDR3 size and DJ length profiles, and Simpson's diversity index were used to evaluate the repertoires. The immunodominant clone was defined as the most abundant DNA sequence in deep sequencing data. CDR3 amino acid sequences were checked for sharing across subjects and were also compared against the VDJdb database and published repertoires. TCRdb ran its own pipeline on the public reads, namely fastp trimming at Q25 and MiXCR clone calling, and kept in-frame beta chains. Identical CDR3 protein sequences are pooled into one entry, listed with their most common genes and DNA. It is TCRdb's table, rather than the study itself, that gives the V and J calls and clone size. The sample table shows about 130,000 distinct CDR3 sequences, and 35% to 50% are seen once. In total, the top ten clones hold roughly 8.4% of the sample.

The study deep-sequenced TCR repertoires of sorted CD4+ and CD8+ blood T cells from severe aplastic anemia patients and healthy subjects. Ficoll-Paque density gradient centrifugation was used to isolate peripheral blood mononuclear cells. Before DNA was extracted, CD4+ and CD8+ T cells were sorted using either FACS or magnetic beads. As for this clonotype: Its target antigen remains unknown. With a much larger clone just one base away, this may be a read error.

Taken from the germline V gene, the CDR1 and CDR2 loops are MGHRA and YSYEKL. The CDR3 runs 12 amino acids, cysteine and phenylalanine included. The kept DNA is CDR3 alone, 36 bases in frame from the first base. The source of this sequence is a human donor in good health, serving as a control. Specimen: sorted CD4+, CD8+, or CD8+CD57+ T cells (not recorded which) from PBMCs. The rearranged segments are TRBV4-1 and TRBJ2-7, with the D gene not confidently named. The DNA is as follows: TGCGCCAGCAGCCAATTCGGTTACGGGCAGTACTTC. Its protein is CASSQFGYGQYF.